This T cell receptor beta chain was sequenced during a study of neurological immune-mediated disorders. Study-wide results and caveats: Because no CDR3 amino acid sequences were shared across subjects by expanded clones, private repertoires were suggested in all groups.

Germline V gene sequence: CDR1 SGHAT, CDR2 FQNNGV. The CDR3 is 14 residues long. The ends lost 5 bases at V and 5 bases at J; junction bases unmatched: 6. This clonotype came up many times. Its antigen is unidentified. TCRdb analysed the 5' RACE reads with MiXCR anew, one entry per CDR3 protein. Among tens of thousands of distinct CDR3 sequences listed, about 10% were seen once. Sample time point: longitudinal time-point 1 (baseline). The unsorted libraries originated from 2 million PBMCs kept at -80 C. Specimen: PBMCs. V usage is TRBV11-2 and J usage is TRBJ2-1; 7 bases match TRBD2. The sequence came from a male donor with HTLV-1-associated myelopathy (HAM/TSP). DNA for the CDR3: TGTGCCAGCAGCACAAGCGGGGCCCACAATGAGCAGTTCTTC. This codes for CASSTSGAHNEQFF.